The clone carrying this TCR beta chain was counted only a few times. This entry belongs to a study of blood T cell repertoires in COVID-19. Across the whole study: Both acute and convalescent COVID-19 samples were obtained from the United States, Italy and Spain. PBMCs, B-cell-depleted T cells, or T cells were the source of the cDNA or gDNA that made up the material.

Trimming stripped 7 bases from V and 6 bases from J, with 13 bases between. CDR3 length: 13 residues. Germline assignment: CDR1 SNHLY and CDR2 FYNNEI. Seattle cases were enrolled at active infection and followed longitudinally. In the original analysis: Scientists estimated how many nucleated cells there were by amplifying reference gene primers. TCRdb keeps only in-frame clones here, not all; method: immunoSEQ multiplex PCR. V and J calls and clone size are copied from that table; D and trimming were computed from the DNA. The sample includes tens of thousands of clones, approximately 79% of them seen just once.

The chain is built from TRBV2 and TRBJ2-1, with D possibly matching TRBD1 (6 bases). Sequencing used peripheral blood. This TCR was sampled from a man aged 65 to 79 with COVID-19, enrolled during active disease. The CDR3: CASTKDRLNEQFF. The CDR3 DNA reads TGTGCCAGCACTAAGGACAGACTCAATGAGCAGTTCTTC.